Following are 25 T cell receptor beta chains from one sample sequenced in a study of blood T cell repertoires in COVID-19. The assay was immunoSEQ multiplex PCR, and TCRdb's table has in-frame clones only and misses some. This sample has approximately 480,000 clones, with 89% found just once. The specimen was peripheral blood. The receptors shown here come from a man aged 18 to 30 with COVID-19, enrolled during active disease.

The V and J genes are TRBV6-5 and TRBJ2-7, with D maybe TRBD1 (6 bases). V lost 4 bases and J 3 bases, leaving 16 bases between the germline ends. The CDR3 extends over 15 amino acids. CDR1 is MNHEY, CDR2 SVGAGI, per germline. CDR3 in amino acids: CASSSTGLRLYEQYF. The DNA of the CDR3 is TGTGCCAGCAGTTCCACAGGGCTAAGACTCTACGAGCAGTACTTC.

V usage is TRBV7-9 and J usage is TRBJ2-3, with 10 bases lining up with TRBD2. Germline V gene lookup returns CDR1 SEHNR and CDR2 FQNEAQ (reference sequence). The V gene end was trimmed by 2 bases and the J gene end by 1 base; junction bases not matched to a gene: 0. The CDR3 sequence is 15 residues long. CDR3 residues: CASSLLAGGTDTQYF. The CDR3 DNA follows: TGTGCCAGCAGCTTACTAGCGGGGGGCACAGATACGCAGTATTTT.

CDR3 DNA: TGTGCCAGCAGCCGCGGGACTAGCGGGACTCCCGGAGAGACCCAGTACTTC. Encoded protein: CASSRGTSGTPGETQYF. The chain links TRBV5-4 to TRBJ2-5, with TRBD2 identical over 13 bases. CDR1 and CDR2 from the germline V gene are SGHNT and YYREEE (reference sequence). CDR3 length: 17 amino acids. V gave up 4 bases and J gave up 4 bases; unmatched junction bases: 10.

This chain uses TRBV2 with TRBJ1-4; 10 nucleotides line up with TRBD1. CDR3 length equals 15 residues. V lost 5 bases and J lost 8; bases outside the gene matches: 8. Germline V gives CDR1 SNHLY, CDR2 FYNNEI. The CDR3 DNA reads TGTGCCAGCAGTTCCTCCGGGACAGGGGACGAAAAACTGTTTTTT. This codes for CASSSSGTGDEKLFF.

The gene calls are TRBV4-1 and TRBJ2-7, with D hard to call. Germline lookup yields CDR1 MGHRA and CDR2 YSYEKL. The CDR3 loop spans 14 amino acids. V shed 0 bases and J shed 5 bases, with 11 bases lying between them. This chain's CDR3 is CASSQDPDTHEQYF. In DNA, the CDR3 is TGCGCCAGCAGCCAAGACCCAGACACCCACGAGCAGTACTTC.

This chain connects TRBV7-9 to TRBJ2-5; D remains unclear. Trimming shortened V by 0 bases and J by 9 bases, and 5 bases separated the two germline ends. The CDR3 length is 11 residues. Germline V gives CDR1 SEHNR, CDR2 FQNEAQ (reference sequence). This chain's CDR3 is CASSLAGSQYF. In DNA form, the CDR3 reads TGTGCCAGCAGCTTAGCCGGGTCCCAGTACTTC.

V is TRBV13 and J is TRBJ2-1; TRBD1 aligns across 8 bases. The CDR3 is 16 amino acids. Germline-derived CDR1 and CDR2 are PRHDT and FYEKMQ (reference sequence). V gave up 5 bases and J gave up 4 bases; unmatched junction bases: 10. In DNA, the CDR3 is TGTGCCAGCAGCCCGACTCCGGGACAGGAATACAATGAGCAGTTCTTC. Protein product: CASSPTPGQEYNEQFF.

V usage is TRBV5-4 and J usage is TRBJ2-3, with 7 nucleotides matching TRBD2. CDR1 and CDR2 (germline): SGHNT, YYREEE (reference sequence). There are 16 residues in the CDR3. V lost 0 bases and J lost 8; bases outside the gene matches: 12. The CDR3 DNA is TGTGCCAGCAGCTTGGGTACGGGGGGAAACGGGGGTACGCAGTATTTT. Translated, it gives CASSLGTGGNGGTQYF.

J is TRBJ2-5 and V is TRBV10-1, with a possible D match to TRBD2 (6 bases). The CDR3 covers 14 residues. Per the germline V gene, CDR1 is WNHNN and CDR2 is SYGVQD (reference sequence). V lost 5 bases and J lost 2, with 12 bases in between. This CDR3 reads CASSRSGEQETQYF. The CDR3 nucleotides read TGCGCCAGCAGTCGGTCGGGGGAACAAGAGACCCAGTACTTC.

The rearrangement joins TRBV15 to TRBJ1-1; D gene ambiguous. This CDR3 contains 15 residues. V lost 0 bases and J 4 bases, leaving 12 bases between the germline ends. Germline loops: CDR1 LNHNV, CDR2 YYDKDF (reference sequence). CDR3 coding DNA: TGTGCCACCAGCAGAGATTCGGCTGGGAGCACTGAAGCTTTCTTT. Translation gives CATSRDSAGSTEAFF.

V usage is TRBV6-5 and J usage is TRBJ1-1, with D perhaps TRBD1 (6 bases). This CDR3 has 13 residues. Germline V lookup: CDR1 MNHEY, CDR2 SVGAGI. The V and J ends lost 2 bases and 6 bases respectively, with 10 bases between them. The CDR3 region has the DNA TGTGCCAGCAGTTACAGGGGGGGCCCTGAAGCTTTCTTT. Protein: CASSYRGGPEAFF.

This chain connects TRBV3-1 (or the pseudogene TRBV3-2) to TRBJ2-1; TRBD1 matches at 7 bases. This CDR3 region has 17 residues. Germline V gene data show CDR1 as LGHDT and CDR2 as YNNKEL (reference sequence). V shed 0 bases and J 9 bases; nucleotides not matched to a gene: 14. The CDR3 here is CASSQETGTVDRGEQFF. The CDR3 bases are TGTGCCAGCAGCCAAGAAACCGGGACAGTAGATCGAGGTGAGCAGTTCTTC.

The chain links TRBV6-5 to TRBJ1-1; D might be TRBD1 (6 bases). The CDR3 consists of 13 residues. Trimming took off 4 bases at V and 1 base at J, with 7 bases between the two ends. CDR1 is MNHEY and CDR2 is SVGAGI in the germline V gene. CDR3: CASSSGANTEAFF. Written as DNA, the CDR3 is TGTGCCAGCAGTTCAGGGGCGAACACTGAAGCTTTCTTT.

The genes are TRBV25-1 and TRBJ1-3; TRBD1 matches 9 bases. V shed 1 base and J 7 bases; nucleotides not matched to a gene: 8. This CDR3 contains 16 residues. Germline CDR1 MGHDK, CDR2 SYGVNS. This chain's CDR3 is CASSEFAGQGRNTIYF. In nucleotides, the CDR3 is TGTGCCAGCAGTGAATTTGCGGGACAGGGAAGGAACACCATATATTTT.

Comments on this clone: The same CDR3 also results from other DNA sequences found in this sample. The CDR3 sequence is CASSPRGGEQYF. The CDR3 DNA reads TGTGCCAGTAGTCCCCGCGGGGGCGAGCAGTACTTC. The gene calls are TRBV19 and TRBJ2-7, with 7 bases aligning to TRBD2. CDR3 length: 12 amino acids. Germline CDR1 is LNHDA and CDR2 is SQIVND (reference sequence). V lost 5 bases and J lost 6; bases outside the gene matches: 4.

V and J are TRBV18 and TRBJ2-1; no reliable D call. V shed 3 bases and J shed 2 bases, with 8 bases lying between them. CDR3 length: 14 amino acids. The V gene's germline CDR1 is KGHSH and CDR2 LQKENI. The CDR3: CASSPGLAYNEQFF. The CDR3, as DNA: TGTGCCAGCTCACCTGGCTTGGCCTACAATGAGCAGTTCTTC.

J is TRBJ1-2 and V is TRBV6-4, with 9 bases aligning to TRBD1. J was trimmed by 8 bases and V by 3 bases; bases with no gene match: 7. CDR1 is MRHNA and CDR2 is SNTAGT in the germline V gene. This CDR3 is 14 amino acids long. This chain's CDR3 is CASSETGTGNGYTF. The DNA of the CDR3 is TGTGCCAGCAGTGAAACCGGGACAGGGAACGGCTACACCTTC.

This clone was detected only a few times. The chain uses TRBV3-1 (or the pseudogene TRBV3-2) and TRBJ1-1, with TRBD1 identical over 7 bases. Losses at the gene ends were 5 bases for V and 3 bases for J; bases not matched to a gene: 6. CDR1 and CDR2 from the germline V gene are LGHDT and YNNKEL (reference sequence). This CDR3 has 14 residues. In DNA form, the CDR3 reads TGTGCCAGCAGCACCAGACAGGGCCACACTGAAGCTTTCTTT. This codes for CASSTRQGHTEAFF.

This clone was seen a few times. V is TRBV6-6 and J is TRBJ1-1; D is uncertain. The V and J ends lost 7 bases and 6 bases respectively, with 18 bases between them. The CDR3 contains 14 residues. Per germline, CDR1 MNHNY and CDR2 SVGAGI (reference sequence). The CDR3 DNA reads TGTGCCAGCACGGGAACGGAAAGGAGGTCTGAAGCTTTCTTT. It is translated as CASTGTERRSEAFF.

The chain recombines TRBV6-5 with TRBJ2-1, with 7 bases aligning to TRBD1. The germline V gene has CDR1 MNHEY and CDR2 SVGAGI. The CDR3 extends over 14 amino acids. The ends lost 6 bases at V and 1 base at J; junction bases unmatched: 3. CDR3 DNA sequence: TGTGCCAGCAGAAGGACAGGATCCTACAATGAGCAGTTCTTC. Protein: CASRRTGSYNEQFF.

The rearrangement joins TRBV4-1 to TRBJ2-3, with D unresolved. Trimming removed 1 base from V and 7 bases from J, with 6 bases in between. The CDR3 is 12 amino acids. Germline V gene sequence: CDR1 MGHRA, CDR2 YSYEKL. In nucleotides, the CDR3 is TGCGCCAGCAGCCAAGGGCAGTATACGCAGTATTTT. Encoded protein: CASSQGQYTQYF.

This clone was observed once. This chain connects TRBV5-4 to TRBJ2-3; 7 nucleotides agree with TRBD2. Germline V gene sequence: CDR1 SGHNT, CDR2 YYREEE (reference sequence). V shed 4 bases and J 0 bases; nucleotides not matched to a gene: 14. This CDR3 is built from 18 residues. The CDR3 here is CASSRFAGVGSSTDTQYF. CDR3 DNA: TGTGCCAGCAGCCGGTTTGCGGGAGTGGGATCTAGCACAGATACGCAGTATTTT.

The chain combines TRBV9 with TRBJ1-1; 8 positions agree with TRBD1. Germline V CDR1 and CDR2: SGDLS, YYNGEE. The CDR3 length is 15 residues. The junction had 5 bases not matched to a gene; V was cut back by 3 bases and J by 1 base. CDR3 nucleotide sequence: TGTGCCAGCAGCGCCCGGACAGGGAGGAACACTGAAGCTTTCTTT. Translated: CASSARTGRNTEAFF.

The CDR3 sequence is CASSLGITGGQADTQYF. The DNA for the CDR3 is TGCGCCAGCAGCTTGGGGATCACGGGGGGGCAAGCAGATACGCAGTATTTT. The chain combines TRBV5-1 with TRBJ2-3; the match to TRBD2 covers 8 bases. The CDR3 consists of 17 residues. V lost 0 bases to trimming and J lost 4 bases; unmatched junction nucleotides: 10. From germline, CDR1 is SGHRS and CDR2 YFSETQ.

The chain combines TRBV7-9 with TRBJ1-2; D gene ambiguous. CDR3 length: 13 amino acids. The germline V gene has CDR1 SEHNR and CDR2 FQNEAQ (reference sequence). Trimming pared 7 bases from V and 5 bases from J, leaving 14 bases between. CDR3 amino acids: CASNPSSGYGYTF. CDR3 nucleotide sequence: TGTGCCAGCAACCCTTCGTCAGGATATGGCTACACCTTC.